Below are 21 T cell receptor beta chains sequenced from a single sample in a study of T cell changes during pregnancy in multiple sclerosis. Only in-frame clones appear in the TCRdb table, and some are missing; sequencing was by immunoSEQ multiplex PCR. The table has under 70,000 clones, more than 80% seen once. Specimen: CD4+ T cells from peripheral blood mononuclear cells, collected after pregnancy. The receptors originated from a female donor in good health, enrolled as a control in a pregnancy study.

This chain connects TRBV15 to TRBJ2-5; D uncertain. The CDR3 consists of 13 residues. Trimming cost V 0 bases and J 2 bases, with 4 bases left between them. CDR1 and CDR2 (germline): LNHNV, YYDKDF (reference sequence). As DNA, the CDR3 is TGTGCCACCAGCAGAGATTTACAAGAGACCCAGTACTTC. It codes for CATSRDLQETQYF.

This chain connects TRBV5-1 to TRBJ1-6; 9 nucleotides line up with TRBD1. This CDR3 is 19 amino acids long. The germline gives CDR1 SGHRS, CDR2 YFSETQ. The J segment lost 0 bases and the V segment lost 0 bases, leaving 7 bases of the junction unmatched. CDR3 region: CASSLDRGQGTSYNSPLHF. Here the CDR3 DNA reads TGCGCCAGCAGCTTGGATCGCGGACAGGGGACCTCCTATAATTCACCCCTCCACTTT.

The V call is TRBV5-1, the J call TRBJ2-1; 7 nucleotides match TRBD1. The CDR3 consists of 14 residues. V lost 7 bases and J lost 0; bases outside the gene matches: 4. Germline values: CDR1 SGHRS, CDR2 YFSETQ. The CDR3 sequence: CASLRDSSYNEQFF. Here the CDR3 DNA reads TGCGCCAGCTTGAGGGACAGCTCCTACAATGAGCAGTTCTTC. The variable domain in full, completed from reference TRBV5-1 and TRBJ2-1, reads KAGVTQTPRYLIKTRGQQVTLSCSPISGHRSVSWYQQTPGQGLQFLFEYFSETQRNKGNFPGRFSGRQFSNSRSEMNVSTLELGDSALYLCASLRDSSYNEQFFGPGTRLTVL.

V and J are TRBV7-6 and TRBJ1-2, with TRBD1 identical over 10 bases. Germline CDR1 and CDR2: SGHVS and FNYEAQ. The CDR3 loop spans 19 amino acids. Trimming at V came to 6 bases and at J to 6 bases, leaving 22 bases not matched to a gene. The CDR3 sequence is CASSPSLDRGNRGDDGYTF. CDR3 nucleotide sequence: TGTGCCAGCAGTCCATCACTGGACAGGGGGAACAGGGGGGATGATGGCTACACCTTC. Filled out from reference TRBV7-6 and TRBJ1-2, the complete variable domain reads GAGVSQSPRYKVTKRGQDVALRCDPISGHVSLYWYRQALGQGPEFLTYFNYEAQQDKSGLPNDRFSAERPEGSISTLTIQRTEQRDSAMYRCASSPSLDRGNRGDDGYTFGSGTRLTVV.

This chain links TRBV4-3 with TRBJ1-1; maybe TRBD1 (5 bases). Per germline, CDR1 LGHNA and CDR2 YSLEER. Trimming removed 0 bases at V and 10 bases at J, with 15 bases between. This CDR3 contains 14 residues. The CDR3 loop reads CASSQDIDSLGAFF. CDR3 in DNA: TGCGCCAGCAGCCAAGATATCGACAGCCTGGGAGCTTTCTTT.

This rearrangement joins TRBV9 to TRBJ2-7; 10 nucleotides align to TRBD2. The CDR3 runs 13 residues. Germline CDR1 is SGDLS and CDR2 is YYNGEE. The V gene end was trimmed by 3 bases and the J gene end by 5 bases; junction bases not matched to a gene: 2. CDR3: CASSAGTSDEQYF. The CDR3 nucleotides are TGTGCCAGCAGCGCCGGGACTAGCGACGAGCAGTACTTC.

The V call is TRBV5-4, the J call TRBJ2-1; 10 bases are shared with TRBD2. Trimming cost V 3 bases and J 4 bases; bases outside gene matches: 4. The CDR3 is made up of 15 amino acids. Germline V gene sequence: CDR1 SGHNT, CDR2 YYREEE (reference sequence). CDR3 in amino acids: CASSSASGGYNEQFF. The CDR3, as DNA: TGTGCCAGCAGCTCGGCTAGCGGGGGTTACAATGAGCAGTTCTTC. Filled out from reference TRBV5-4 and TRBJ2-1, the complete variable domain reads ETGVTQSPTHLIKTRGQQVTLRCSSQSGHNTVSWYQQALGQGPQFIFQYYREEENGRGNFPPRFSGLQFPNYSSELNVNALELDDSALYLCASSSASGGYNEQFFGPGTRLTVL.

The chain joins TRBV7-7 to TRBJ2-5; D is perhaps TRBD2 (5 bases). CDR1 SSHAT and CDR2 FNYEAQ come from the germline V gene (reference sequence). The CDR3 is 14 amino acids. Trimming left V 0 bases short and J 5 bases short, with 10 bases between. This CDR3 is CASSLARSGETQYF. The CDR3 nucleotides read TGTGCCAGCAGCTTAGCCCGATCGGGGGAGACCCAGTACTTC.

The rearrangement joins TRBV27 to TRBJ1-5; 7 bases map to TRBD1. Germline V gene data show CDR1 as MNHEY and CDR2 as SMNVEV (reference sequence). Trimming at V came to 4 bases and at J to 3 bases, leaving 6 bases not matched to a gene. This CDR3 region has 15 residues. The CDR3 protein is CASSSLGQDNQPQHF. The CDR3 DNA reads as TGTGCCAGCAGTTCGCTAGGACAGGACAATCAGCCCCAGCATTTT.

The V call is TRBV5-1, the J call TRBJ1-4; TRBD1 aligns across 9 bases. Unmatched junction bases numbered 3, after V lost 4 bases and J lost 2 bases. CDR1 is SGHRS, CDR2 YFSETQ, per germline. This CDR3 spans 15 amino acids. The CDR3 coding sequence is TGCGCCAGCAGCCGGGGACAGGGTACTAATGAAAAACTGTTTTTT. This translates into CASSRGQGTNEKLFF.

The CDR3 reads CATGAGTATDTQYF. The CDR3 bases are TGTGCCACTGGGGCCGGGACAGCCACAGATACGCAGTATTTT. The rearrangement joins TRBV10-3 to TRBJ2-3, with 7 bases matching TRBD1. V dropped 10 bases and J dropped 2; count of bases not matched to a gene: 9. Germline lookup yields CDR1 ENHRY and CDR2 SYGVKD. The CDR3 spans 14 residues.

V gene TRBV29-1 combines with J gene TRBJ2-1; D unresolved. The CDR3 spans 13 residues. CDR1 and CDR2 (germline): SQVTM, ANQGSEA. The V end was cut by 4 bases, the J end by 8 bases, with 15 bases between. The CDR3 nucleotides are TGCAGCGTTGGTCAGCGAATGGTCCATGAGCAGTTCTTC. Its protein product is CSVGQRMVHEQFF.

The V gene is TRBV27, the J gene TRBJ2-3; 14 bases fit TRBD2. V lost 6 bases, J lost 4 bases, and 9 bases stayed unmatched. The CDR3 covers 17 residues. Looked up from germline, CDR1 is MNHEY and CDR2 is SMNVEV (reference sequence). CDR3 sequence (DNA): TGTGCCAGCAGAGGACTAGCGGGGGGACCTTTCGCAGATACGCAGTATTTT. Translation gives CASRGLAGGPFADTQYF.

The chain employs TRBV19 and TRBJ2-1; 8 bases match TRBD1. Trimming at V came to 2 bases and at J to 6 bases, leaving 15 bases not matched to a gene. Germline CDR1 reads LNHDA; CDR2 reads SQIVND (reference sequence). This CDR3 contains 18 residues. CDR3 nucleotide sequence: TGTGCCAGTAGTATACGCCGATCTGGACAGGGTAAATCCAATGAGCAGTTCTTC. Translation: CASSIRRSGQGKSNEQFF.

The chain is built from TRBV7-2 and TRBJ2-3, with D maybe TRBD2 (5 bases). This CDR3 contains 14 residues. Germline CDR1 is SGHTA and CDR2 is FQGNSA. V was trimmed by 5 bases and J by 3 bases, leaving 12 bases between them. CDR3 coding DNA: TGTGCCAGCAGCACTCAACTAGGTACAGATACGCAGTATTTT. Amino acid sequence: CASSTQLGTDTQYF.

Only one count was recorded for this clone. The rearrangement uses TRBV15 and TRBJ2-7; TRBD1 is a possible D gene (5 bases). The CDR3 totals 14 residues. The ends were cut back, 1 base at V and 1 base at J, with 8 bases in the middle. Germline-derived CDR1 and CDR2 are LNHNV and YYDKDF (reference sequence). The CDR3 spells CATSRGRVSYEQYF. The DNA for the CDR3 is TGTGCCACCAGCAGAGGCAGGGTGTCCTACGAGCAGTACTTC.

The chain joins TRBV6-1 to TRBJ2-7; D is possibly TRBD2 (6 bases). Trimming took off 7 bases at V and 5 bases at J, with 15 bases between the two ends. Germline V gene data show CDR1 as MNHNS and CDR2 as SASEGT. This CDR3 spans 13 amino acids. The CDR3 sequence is CASTAPGLHEQYF. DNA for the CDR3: TGTGCCAGCACCGCACCGGGACTCCACGAGCAGTACTTC.

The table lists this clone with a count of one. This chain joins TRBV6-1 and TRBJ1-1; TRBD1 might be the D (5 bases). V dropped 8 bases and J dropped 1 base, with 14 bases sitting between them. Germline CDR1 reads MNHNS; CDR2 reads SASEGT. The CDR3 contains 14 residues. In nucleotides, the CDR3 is TGTGCCAGCGGGGGGGGGTTACCGAACACTGAAGCTTTCTTT. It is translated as CASGGGLPNTEAFF.

The CDR3 region is CATSFGGANNSPLHF. CDR3 DNA: TGTGCCACCAGCTTCGGAGGGGCGAATAATTCACCCCTCCACTTT. The rearrangement uses TRBV15 and TRBJ1-6, with D perhaps matching TRBD1 (5 bases). With 5 bases removed from V and 5 bases from J, the gap between germline ends came to 13 bases. This CDR3 is built from 15 residues. Germline V CDR1 and CDR2: LNHNV, YYDKDF (reference sequence).

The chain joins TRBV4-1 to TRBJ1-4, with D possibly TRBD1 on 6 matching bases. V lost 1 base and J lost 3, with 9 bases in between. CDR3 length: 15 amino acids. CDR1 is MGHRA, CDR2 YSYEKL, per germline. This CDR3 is CASSQVAGANEKLFF. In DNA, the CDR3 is TGCGCCAGCAGCCAAGTGGCAGGGGCTAATGAAAAACTGTTTTTT.

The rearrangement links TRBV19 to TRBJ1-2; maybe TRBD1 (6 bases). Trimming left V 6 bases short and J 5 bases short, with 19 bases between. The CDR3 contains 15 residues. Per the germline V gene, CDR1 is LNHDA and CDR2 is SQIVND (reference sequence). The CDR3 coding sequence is TGTGCCAGTAGACTCGGGACACTAACAGAGTATGGCTACACCTTC. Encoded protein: CASRLGTLTEYGYTF.